Reported below is one T cell receptor (beta chain). The data belong to a study of blood T cell repertoires in COVID-19. Study overall: Spain, Italy and the United States supplied samples that represented acute and convalescent COVID-19. Sources were T cells, B-cell-depleted T cells, or PBMCs; the material itself was cDNA or gDNA.

Original handling: Reference gene primer amplification in the assay estimated nucleated cell counts. Assay: immunoSEQ multiplex PCR; the TCRdb copy retains only in-frame clones and omits some. From that table come the V and J calls and clone size; the DNA was used to work out D and trimming. The data hold 200,000 to 300,000 clones, with roughly 79% observed a single time. Between the trimmed V and J ends, which lost 0 bases and 1 base, there was a span of 18 bases. CDR1 and CDR2 (germline): SGDLS, YYNGEE. This CDR3 comprises 18 residues. Sequencing was carried out using peripheral blood. The source of this sequence is an elderly woman with COVID-19, enrolled during active disease. The gene calls are TRBV9 and TRBJ2-3, with D unresolved. Written as DNA, the CDR3 is TGTGCCAGCAGCGTAGCTACGGGTCTGACGGTACGCACAGATACGCAGTATTTT. Protein product: CASSVATGLTVRTDTQYF.